Listed below are T cell receptor beta chains from one sample, sequenced in a study of control samples from healthy donors and cancer patients. Generated by immunoSEQ multiplex PCR, the TCRdb table keeps only in-frame clones and is missing some. The repertoire holds approximately 140,000 clones, with approximately 90% as singletons. Sequenced: blood. The receptors shown here come from a woman aged 30 to 39 in good health. The CDR3 runs from the conserved cysteine through the conserved F or W. The order of the fields is D gene, clone size, V gene, J gene, CDR3 protein, CDR3 DNA. The D gene is left open where the match is weak. Expanded clones are given a class, and other clones once, few, many or no size at all.

d_call: NA; clone_size: once; v_call: TRBV3-1/TRBV3-2; j_call: TRBJ1-5; cdr3_aa: CASSQDLGPGQPQHF; cdr3_nt: TGTGCCAGCAGCCAAGATCTTGGGCCAGGACAGCCCCAGCATTTT
d_call: NA; clone_size: NA; v_call: TRBV5-4; j_call: TRBJ1-4; cdr3_aa: CASSLYSSGNEKLFF; cdr3_nt: TGTGCCAGCAGCCTTTATTCGTCCGGGAATGAAAAACTGTTTTTT
d_call: NA; clone_size: NA; v_call: TRBV24-1; j_call: TRBJ2-6; cdr3_aa: CATSGASGANVLTF; cdr3_nt: TGTGCCACCAGTGGAGCCTCTGGGGCCAACGTCCTGACTTTC
d_call: NA; clone_size: few; v_call: TRBV20-1; j_call: TRBJ1-5; cdr3_aa: CSAGTYQPQHF; cdr3_nt: TGCAGTGCTGGGACGTATCAGCCCCAGCATTTT
d_call: NA; clone_size: NA; v_call: TRBV6-5; j_call: TRBJ2-5; cdr3_aa: CASRWTGKETQYF; cdr3_nt: TGTGCCAGCAGGTGGACGGGGAAAGAGACCCAGTACTTC
d_call: TRBD2; clone_size: NA; v_call: TRBV5-1; j_call: TRBJ2-5; cdr3_aa: CASSLIAGETQYF; cdr3_nt: TGCGCCAGCAGCTTAATAGCGGGAGAGACCCAGTACTTC
d_call: NA; clone_size: few; v_call: TRBV6-5; j_call: TRBJ1-1; cdr3_aa: CASSYSGGYTEAFF; cdr3_nt: TGTGCCAGCAGTTACTCCGGCGGGTACACTGAAGCTTTCTTT
d_call: TRBD2; clone_size: NA; v_call: TRBV19; j_call: TRBJ2-7; cdr3_aa: CASSPGAGGTYEQYF; cdr3_nt: TGTGCCAGTAGCCCGGGGGCGGGAGGCACCTACGAGCAGTACTTC
d_call: TRBD2; clone_size: NA; v_call: TRBV7-9; j_call: TRBJ2-1; cdr3_aa: CASSSGGLAVGGNEQFF; cdr3_nt: TGTGCCAGCAGCTCGGGAGGACTAGCGGTGGGAGGCAATGAGCAGTTCTTC
d_call: NA; clone_size: NA; v_call: TRBV7-8; j_call: TRBJ2-6; cdr3_aa: CASSLALGSGANVLTF; cdr3_nt: TGTGCCAGCAGCTTAGCGCTCGGGTCTGGGGCCAACGTCCTGACTTTC
d_call: TRBD1; clone_size: NA; v_call: TRBV28; j_call: TRBJ1-1; cdr3_aa: CASSLTGRGTEAFF; cdr3_nt: TGTGCCAGCAGTTTGACAGGGCGGGGAACTGAAGCTTTCTTT
d_call: TRBD2; clone_size: NA; v_call: TRBV2; j_call: TRBJ2-2; cdr3_aa: CASFPGTSEGGELFF; cdr3_nt: TGTGCCAGTTTCCCCGGGACTAGCGAGGGCGGGGAGCTGTTTTTT
d_call: TRBD1; clone_size: NA; v_call: TRBV5-1; j_call: TRBJ1-2; cdr3_aa: CASSLADRVYGYTF; cdr3_nt: TGCGCCAGCAGCTTGGCCGACAGGGTCTATGGCTACACCTTC
d_call: NA; clone_size: NA; v_call: TRBV5-1; j_call: TRBJ1-2; cdr3_aa: CAISRGVSGYTF; cdr3_nt: TGCGCCATCTCGAGGGGGGTGAGTGGCTACACCTTC
d_call: TRBD1; clone_size: once; v_call: TRBV11-2; j_call: TRBJ1-4; cdr3_aa: CASSLEGQGNEKLFF; cdr3_nt: TGTGCCAGCAGCTTAGAGGGACAGGGGAATGAAAAACTGTTTTTT
d_call: NA; clone_size: NA; v_call: TRBV5-1; j_call: TRBJ2-3; cdr3_aa: CASSLNGRQNTDTQYF; cdr3_nt: TGCGCCAGCAGTTTGAACGGAAGACAGAACACAGATACGCAGTATTTT
d_call: NA; clone_size: NA; v_call: TRBV25-1; j_call: TRBJ1-1; cdr3_aa: CASGGWGVNTEAFF; cdr3_nt: TGTGCCAGCGGCGGGTGGGGCGTGAACACTGAAGCTTTCTTT
d_call: TRBD1; clone_size: NA; v_call: TRBV10-2; j_call: TRBJ2-2; cdr3_aa: CASRDTGTGPTGELFF; cdr3_nt: TGCGCCAGCAGGGACACTGGGACAGGACCTACCGGGGAGCTGTTTTTT
d_call: NA; clone_size: NA; v_call: TRBV30; j_call: TRBJ1-5; cdr3_aa: CAWNTGSNQPQHF; cdr3_nt: TGTGCCTGGAACACAGGTAGCAATCAGCCCCAGCATTTT
d_call: NA; clone_size: once; v_call: TRBV3-1/TRBV3-2; j_call: TRBJ2-1; cdr3_aa: CASSQDVSSTGTGQFF; cdr3_nt: TGTGCCAGCAGCCAAGATGTTTCATCCACCGGGACCGGGCAGTTCTTC
d_call: NA; clone_size: few; v_call: TRBV21-1; j_call: TRBJ1-3; cdr3_aa: CASSAPGPAGNTIYF; cdr3_nt: TGTGCCAGCAGCGCCCCGGGTCCGGCAGGAAACACCATATATTTT
d_call: NA; clone_size: NA; v_call: TRBV19; j_call: TRBJ2-1; cdr3_aa: CASSIRLAVYNEQFF; cdr3_nt: TGTGCCAGTAGTATTAGGCTAGCAGTTTACAATGAGCAGTTCTTC
d_call: NA; clone_size: NA; v_call: TRBV19; j_call: TRBJ1-5; cdr3_aa: CASSPRTVNQPQHF; cdr3_nt: TGTGCCAGTAGTCCCCGGACAGTAAATCAGCCCCAGCATTTT
d_call: NA; clone_size: NA; v_call: TRBV18; j_call: TRBJ1-2; cdr3_aa: CASSPSGDYSAGYGYTF; cdr3_nt: TGTGCCAGCTCACCAAGCGGGGATTATTCCGCGGGCTATGGCTACACCTTC
d_call: NA; clone_size: few; v_call: TRBV5-6; j_call: TRBJ1-2; cdr3_aa: CASSLVGQKFYGYTF; cdr3_nt: TGTGCCAGCAGCTTGGTCGGACAGAAGTTCTATGGCTACACCTTC
d_call: TRBD2; clone_size: NA; v_call: TRBV6-1; j_call: TRBJ2-5; cdr3_aa: CASSDFKGLVDFGGAETQYF; cdr3_nt: TGTGCCAGCAGTGATTTTAAGGGACTAGTAGATTTTGGTGGTGCGGAGACCCAGTACTTC
d_call: NA; clone_size: NA; v_call: TRBV7-9; j_call: TRBJ2-1; cdr3_aa: CASSLGPLNEQFF; cdr3_nt: TGTGCCAGCAGCTTAGGGCCTCTGAATGAGCAGTTCTTC
d_call: NA; clone_size: NA; v_call: TRBV4-1; j_call: TRBJ2-3; cdr3_aa: CASSIQDRITDTQYF; cdr3_nt: TGCGCCAGCAGCATACAAGATAGGATCACAGATACGCAGTATTTT
d_call: NA; clone_size: few; v_call: TRBV29-1; j_call: TRBJ2-2; cdr3_aa: CSVELQVNTGELFF; cdr3_nt: TGCAGCGTTGAACTCCAGGTTAACACCGGGGAGCTGTTTTTT
d_call: NA; clone_size: NA; v_call: TRBV19; j_call: TRBJ1-5; cdr3_aa: CASIEMRGKGQPQHF; cdr3_nt: TGTGCCAGTATTGAGATGAGGGGGAAGGGTCAGCCCCAGCATTTT
d_call: TRBD2; clone_size: NA; v_call: TRBV5-4; j_call: TRBJ2-5; cdr3_aa: CASSWALAAGETQYF; cdr3_nt: TGTGCCAGCAGCTGGGCCCTAGCGGCGGGGGAGACCCAGTACTTC
d_call: NA; clone_size: NA; v_call: TRBV19; j_call: TRBJ2-3; cdr3_aa: CASSELASTDTQYF; cdr3_nt: TGTGCCAGTTCGGAGTTAGCTAGCACAGATACGCAGTATTTT
d_call: TRBD1; clone_size: NA; v_call: TRBV9; j_call: TRBJ1-4; cdr3_aa: CASSVGRQGAVEKLFF; cdr3_nt: TGTGCCAGCAGCGTAGGGCGGCAGGGGGCAGTGGAAAAACTGTTTTTT
d_call: NA; clone_size: once; v_call: TRBV18; j_call: TRBJ2-7; cdr3_aa: CASSPGVLSYEQYF; cdr3_nt: TGTGCCAGCTCACCTGGGGTTCTCTCCTACGAGCAGTACTTC
d_call: TRBD1; clone_size: NA; v_call: TRBV30; j_call: TRBJ1-1; cdr3_aa: CAWTNRGSEAFF; cdr3_nt: TGTGCCTGGACGAACAGGGGTTCTGAAGCTTTCTTT
d_call: NA; clone_size: NA; v_call: TRBV19; j_call: TRBJ2-7; cdr3_aa: CASSDSSQHSYEQYF; cdr3_nt: TGTGCCAGTTCCGACTCGTCTCAACACTCCTACGAGCAGTACTTC
d_call: NA; clone_size: once; v_call: TRBV5-6; j_call: TRBJ2-7; cdr3_aa: CASSSVSYEQYF; cdr3_nt: TGTGCCAGCAGCTCGGTTTCCTACGAGCAGTACTTC
d_call: NA; clone_size: few; v_call: TRBV27; j_call: TRBJ1-1; cdr3_aa: CASSFGTDNTEAFF; cdr3_nt: TGTGCCAGCAGTTTTGGGACGGATAACACTGAAGCTTTCTTT
d_call: NA; clone_size: few; v_call: TRBV6-2/TRBV6-3; j_call: TRBJ2-5; cdr3_aa: CASSYAPGWEGAYQETQYF; cdr3_nt: TGTGCCAGCAGTTATGCCCCTGGATGGGAGGGGGCCTACCAAGAGACCCAGTACTTC
d_call: NA; clone_size: once; v_call: TRBV5-8; j_call: TRBJ2-6; cdr3_aa: CASSLPGEAKNSGANVLTF; cdr3_nt: TGTGCCAGCAGCCTTCCCGGGGAGGCTAAAAACTCTGGGGCCAACGTCCTGACTTTC
d_call: NA; clone_size: NA; v_call: TRBV5-1; j_call: TRBJ2-7; cdr3_aa: CASSLYPGPYEQYF; cdr3_nt: TGCGCCAGCAGCTTGTATCCGGGGCCCTACGAGCAGTACTTC
d_call: NA; clone_size: NA; v_call: TRBV12-5; j_call: TRBJ2-1; cdr3_aa: CASAPDGRSYNEQFF; cdr3_nt: TGTGCTAGTGCCCCGGACGGGCGCTCCTACAATGAGCAGTTCTTC
d_call: TRBD1; clone_size: NA; v_call: TRBV27; j_call: TRBJ1-1; cdr3_aa: CASRRIPGQGVFPAGNTEAFF; cdr3_nt: TGTGCCAGCAGACGAATACCGGGACAGGGGGTTTTCCCGGCGGGGAACACTGAAGCTTTCTTT
d_call: NA; clone_size: NA; v_call: TRBV28; j_call: TRBJ1-5; cdr3_aa: CASSFPGDQNQPQHF; cdr3_nt: TGTGCCAGCAGTTTTCCCGGGGATCAAAATCAGCCCCAGCATTTT
d_call: NA; clone_size: NA; v_call: TRBV3-1/TRBV3-2; j_call: TRBJ2-3; cdr3_aa: CASSRDGNTDTQYF; cdr3_nt: TGTGCCAGCAGCCGGGACGGGAACACAGATACGCAGTATTTT
d_call: NA; clone_size: NA; v_call: TRBV18; j_call: TRBJ1-6; cdr3_aa: CASSPLFNSPLHF; cdr3_nt: TGTGCCAGCTCACCCTTATTTAATTCACCCCTCCACTTT